Shown below are 28 T cell receptor beta chains from a single sample sequenced in a study of T cell responses to AZD1222 COVID-19 vaccine. Profiling relied on immunoSEQ multiplex PCR, and the TCRdb table lists in-frame clones only, not all of them. The sample gives about 110,000 clones, 70% to 90% of which show up once; about 6.6% is in the top ten. The specimen comprised peripheral blood, sampled on day 0 of AZD1222 vaccination. These receptors were collected from an adult in good health.

This clone was seen a single time. The chain employs TRBV28 and TRBJ2-5, with D unresolved. Germline V gene sequence: CDR1 MDHEN, CDR2 SYDVKM. This CDR3 is 11 amino acids long. V dropped 6 bases and J dropped 10 bases, with 12 bases sitting between them. In nucleotides, the CDR3 is TGTGCCAGCAGAGACAACAGTTACCAGTACTTC. It translates to CASRDNSYQYF.

This clone has a single count. The J gene is TRBJ2-1, the V gene TRBV9; D gene unclear. CDR1 is SGDLS and CDR2 is YYNGEE in the germline V gene. This CDR3 is built from 11 residues. V lost 0 bases and J 9 bases, leaving 4 bases between the germline ends. CDR3 bases: TGTGCCAGCAGCGTAGAAAGTGAGCAGTTCTTC. It codes for CASSVESEQFF.

The chain is built from TRBV5-1 and TRBJ2-1; D perhaps matches TRBD1 (6 bases). CDR3 length equals 16 residues. V lost 3 bases and J lost 0, with 13 bases in between. The germline gives CDR1 SGHRS, CDR2 YFSETQ. Written as DNA, the CDR3 is TGCGCCAGCAGCTCCGGGACATTAGTCTCCTACAATGAGCAGTTCTTC. It encodes CASSSGTLVSYNEQFF.

The DNA of the CDR3 is TGCAGCGTTGTCCCGGGAGTTGCCAATGAGCAGTTCTTC. Translated, it gives CSVVPGVANEQFF. The chain employs TRBV29-1 and TRBJ2-1, with a tentative D call TRBD2 (6 bases). The germline CDR1 and CDR2 sequences are SQVTM and ANQGSEA. V gave up 4 bases and J gave up 6 bases, with 13 bases separating them. The CDR3 is 13 amino acids.

The gene calls are TRBV10-3 and TRBJ1-2, with TRBD1 matching over 9 bases. Germline values: CDR1 ENHRY, CDR2 SYGVKD. V shed 8 bases, J shed 4 bases, and the junction held 11 bases outside the gene matches. This CDR3 has 15 residues. The CDR3 is CAIGKTGTGIYGYTF. Here the CDR3 DNA reads TGTGCCATCGGAAAAACCGGGACAGGGATCTATGGCTACACCTTC.

The J gene is TRBJ2-2, the V gene TRBV7-2; D is possibly TRBD2 (6 bases). The CDR3 covers 14 residues. Trimming cost V 3 bases and J 1 base, with 6 bases left between them. Germline V gene data show CDR1 as SGHTA and CDR2 as FQGNSA. The DNA of the CDR3 is TGTGCCAGCAGCTTGGAGGGGAACACCGGGGAGCTGTTTTTT. Translating it yields CASSLEGNTGELFF.

This clone was counted a single time. V and J are TRBV6-5 and TRBJ2-1; perhaps TRBD1 as D (5 bases). Germline V gene lookup returns CDR1 MNHEY and CDR2 SVGAGI. Trimming took off 2 bases at V and 3 bases at J, with 8 bases between the two ends. The CDR3 extends over 14 amino acids. CDR3 protein: CASSYGAVYNEQFF. The CDR3 DNA is TGTGCCAGCAGTTACGGGGCAGTCTACAATGAGCAGTTCTTC.

The chain employs TRBV30 and TRBJ1-1; the D gene is possibly TRBD1 (6 bases). CDR3 length equals 13 residues. CDR1 is GTSNPN, CDR2 SVGIG, per germline (reference sequence). V was clipped by 5 bases and J by 10 bases, with 20 bases between them. The CDR3 region is CAWGGQQKSGAFF. The CDR3 region has the DNA TGTGCCTGGGGCGGACAGCAAAAATCTGGAGCTTTCTTT.

This rearrangement joins TRBV3-1 (or the pseudogene TRBV3-2) to TRBJ1-6, with D unclear. The CDR3 has 13 amino acids. Germline-derived CDR1 and CDR2 are LGHDT and YNNKEL (reference sequence). V lost 0 bases and J lost 10, with 7 bases in between. The CDR3 coding sequence is TGTGCCAGCAGCCAAGACGAACGGTCACCCCTCCACTTT. Protein product: CASSQDERSPLHF.

The V gene is TRBV15, the J gene TRBJ2-2, with 10 positions matching TRBD1. The CDR3 is 16 amino acids. Germline trimming cut 3 bases from V and 7 bases from J; bases unmatched to any gene: 8. The germline gives CDR1 LNHNV, CDR2 YYDKDF (reference sequence). The CDR3 DNA reads as TGTGCCACCAGCAGGCCGGGACAGGGGTTCTTCGGGGAGCTGTTTTTT. Protein sequence: CATSRPGQGFFGELFF.

This clone is a singleton in its sample. This chain joins TRBV9 and TRBJ1-1; 7 bases line up with TRBD1. J was trimmed by 1 base and V by 4 bases; bases with no gene match: 7. Germline V lookup: CDR1 SGDLS, CDR2 YYNGEE. This CDR3 has 15 residues. The CDR3 DNA follows: TGTGCCAGCAGCCCGGCGTGGACAGGGAACACTGAAGCTTTCTTT. It specifies CASSPAWTGNTEAFF.

This sequence joins TRBV11-3 and TRBJ2-7, with 11 bases matching TRBD1. The CDR3 contains 14 residues. CDR1 SGHNT and CDR2 YENEEA come from the germline V gene. With 4 bases clipped from V and 4 bases from J, the junction kept 3 bases outside the gene matches. In DNA form, the CDR3 reads TGTGCCAGCAGCTGGACAGGGGGCGTTTACGAGCAGTACTTC. As protein: CASSWTGGVYEQYF.

The CDR3: CASSLWDEQYF. CDR3 nucleotides: TGCGCCAGCAGCCTCTGGGACGAGCAGTACTTC. J is TRBJ2-7 and V is TRBV5-1, with no clear D. The V end was cut by 4 bases, the J end by 5 bases, with 7 bases between. The germline V gene has CDR1 SGHRS and CDR2 YFSETQ. The CDR3 runs 11 residues.

This chain joins TRBV27 and TRBJ1-2, with D tentatively TRBD1 (5 bases). This CDR3 region has 13 residues. V dropped 5 bases and J dropped 5 bases, with 12 bases sitting between them. Germline loops: CDR1 MNHEY, CDR2 SMNVEV (reference sequence). The CDR3 is CASSPGGGYGYTF. DNA of the CDR3: TGTGCCAGCAGTCCCGGCGGGGGTTATGGCTACACCTTC.

The chain has TRBV30 and TRBJ1-1, with no clear D. Trimming left V 3 bases short and J 1 base short, with 9 bases between. Germline V gene lookup returns CDR1 GTSNPN and CDR2 SVGIG (reference sequence). This CDR3 contains 13 residues. For the CDR3, the DNA is TGTGCCTGGAGGGACTCCCGGAACACTGAAGCTTTCTTT. It encodes CAWRDSRNTEAFF.

The rearrangement joins TRBV28 to TRBJ1-5, with 7 bases that match TRBD1. After removal of 6 bases from V and 5 bases from J, the junction contained 13 bases not matched to a gene. This CDR3 has 16 residues. Germline V gene data show CDR1 as MDHEN and CDR2 as SYDVKM. The DNA for the CDR3 is TGTGCCAGCAGCCCACCGGGACAGCCCGGGGATCAGCCCCAGCATTTT. Translation gives CASSPPGQPGDQPQHF.

V is TRBV6-5 and J is TRBJ2-5; D is unresolved. Trimming cost V 7 bases and J 7 bases, with 13 bases left between them. The CDR3 covers 12 residues. Germline CDR1 is MNHEY and CDR2 is SVGAGI. The CDR3 spells CASTGSAWTQYF. The CDR3 DNA sequence: TGTGCCAGCACGGGTAGTGCGTGGACCCAGTACTTC.

This clone was found once. The CDR3 bases are TGTGCCAGCAGTCCTCCGCCAACTAATGAAAAACTGTTTTTT. It codes for CASSPPPTNEKLFF. V is TRBV28 and J is TRBJ1-4; the D is unclear. Germline V CDR1 and CDR2: MDHEN, SYDVKM. The CDR3 has 14 amino acids. The V end lost 5 bases, the J end lost 0 bases, and 7 bases lay between the germline ends.

This clone was seen only a few times. This chain links TRBV6-5 with TRBJ1-2, with 7 bases fitting TRBD1. Trimming at V came to 5 bases and at J to 6 bases, leaving 6 bases not matched to a gene. CDR3 size: 13 residues. The germline V gene has CDR1 MNHEY and CDR2 SVGAGI. The CDR3 sequence is CASSRGQVDGYTF. CDR3 nucleotide sequence: TGTGCCAGCAGTCGCGGACAGGTGGATGGCTACACCTTC.

The chain links TRBV5-1 to TRBJ2-7; 10 bases agree with TRBD2. CDR3 length: 15 amino acids. Germline lookup yields CDR1 SGHRS and CDR2 YFSETQ. V lost 4 bases and J lost 2; bases outside the gene matches: 6. The CDR3 spells CASSPWTSGTYEQYF. CDR3 bases: TGCGCCAGCAGCCCCTGGACTAGCGGAACCTACGAGCAGTACTTC.

The chain uses TRBV14 and TRBJ1-1; D possibly corresponds to TRBD1 (5 bases). This CDR3 is built from 12 residues. Germline lookup yields CDR1 SGHDN and CDR2 FVKESK. Deletions cut 4 bases from V and 10 bases from J, with 13 bases between. The CDR3 nucleotides read TGTGCCAGCAGCCTAAGTGGGGCTCGAGCTTTCTTT. Encoded protein: CASSLSGARAFF. Variable domain in full (rest from reference TRBV14 and TRBJ1-1): EAGVTQFPSHSVIEKGQTVTLRCDPISGHDNLYWYRRVMGKEIKFLLHFVKESKQDESGMPNNRFLAERTGGTYSTLKVQPAELEDSGVYFCASSLSGARAFFGQGTRLTVV.

This rearrangement joins TRBV28 to TRBJ1-4, with no clear D. CDR1 and CDR2 from the germline V gene are MDHEN and SYDVKM. Trimming took 2 bases from V and 4 from J, leaving 11 bases between them. The CDR3 has 15 residues. The CDR3 spells CASSLTGSRNEKLFF. The DNA for the CDR3 is TGTGCCAGCAGTTTAACGGGCAGCCGTAATGAAAAACTGTTTTTT.

V and J are TRBV7-3 and TRBJ2-7; D unresolved. Trimming stripped 2 bases from V and 0 bases from J, with 14 bases between. The CDR3 consists of 16 residues. In germline, CDR1 is SGHTA, CDR2 FQGTGA. The CDR3 loop is CASSLLGRASSYEQYF. CDR3 bases: TGTGCCAGCAGCTTACTAGGACGGGCTAGCTCCTACGAGCAGTACTTC. Together with reference TRBV7-3 and TRBJ2-7, the CDR3 gives the full variable domain: GAGVSQTPSNKVTEKGKYVELRCDPISGHTALYWYRQSLGQGPEFLIYFQGTGAADDSGLPNDRFFAVRPEGSVSTLKIQRTERGDSAVYLCASSLLGRASSYEQYFGPGTRLTVT.

The chain uses TRBV6-5 and TRBJ2-7; D gene ambiguous. The CDR3 runs to 13 residues. Germline V gives CDR1 MNHEY, CDR2 SVGAGI. The V end was cut by 5 bases, the J end by 9 bases, with 17 bases between. CDR3 residues: CASSPSDLTSQYF. Here the CDR3 DNA reads TGTGCCAGCAGTCCCTCCGACTTGACCTCGCAGTACTTC.

The V gene is TRBV28, the J gene TRBJ1-2, with a possible D match to TRBD1 (5 bases). Trimming removed 10 bases at V and 2 bases at J, with 14 bases between. The CDR3 consists of 13 residues. CDR1 is MDHEN, CDR2 SYDVKM, per germline. CDR3 nucleotide sequence: TGTGCCATCGCGACAGTTTCCAACTATGGCTACACCTTC. Translating gives CAIATVSNYGYTF.

The CDR3 DNA sequence: TGTGCCAGCAGCGTAAACGAACGAATCGGGACGGCCTCTAATGAAAAACTGTTTTTT. It is translated as CASSVNERIGTASNEKLFF. This chain links TRBV9 with TRBJ1-4, with a weak D call TRBD1 (5 bases). Germline CDR1 reads SGDLS; CDR2 reads YYNGEE. Between the trimmed V and J ends, which lost 1 base and 3 bases, there was a span of 22 bases. The length of the CDR3 is 19 residues.

Only one count was recorded for this clone. The chain recombines TRBV9 with TRBJ2-5; D is unresolved. Germline CDR1 reads SGDLS; CDR2 reads YYNGEE. This CDR3 contains 14 residues. V was cut by 0 bases and J by 1 base, with 7 bases left in between. As DNA, the CDR3 is TGTGCCAGCAGCGTAGTGGCTAGCCAAGAGACCCAGTACTTC. Protein sequence: CASSVVASQETQYF.

J is TRBJ1-2 and V is TRBV6-5, with unresolved D. V gave up 7 bases and J gave up 1 base, with 10 bases separating them. The CDR3 totals 13 residues. The germline V gene has CDR1 MNHEY and CDR2 SVGAGI. The CDR3 bases are TGTGCCAGCAACCCCAGAATTAACTATGGCTACACCTTC. This sequence encodes CASNPRINYGYTF.